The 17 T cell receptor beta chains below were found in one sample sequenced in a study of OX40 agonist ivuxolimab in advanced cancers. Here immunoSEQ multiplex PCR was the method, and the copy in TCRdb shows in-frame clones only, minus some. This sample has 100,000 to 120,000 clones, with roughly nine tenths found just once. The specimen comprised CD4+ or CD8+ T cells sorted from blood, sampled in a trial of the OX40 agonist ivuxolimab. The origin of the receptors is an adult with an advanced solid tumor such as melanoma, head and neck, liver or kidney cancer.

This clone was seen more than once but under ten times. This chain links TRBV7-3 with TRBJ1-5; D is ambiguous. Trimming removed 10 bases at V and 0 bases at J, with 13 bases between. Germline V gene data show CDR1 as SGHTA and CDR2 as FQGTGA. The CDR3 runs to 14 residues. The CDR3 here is CATLYPHSNQPQHF. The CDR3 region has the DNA TGTGCCACTCTTTACCCTCATAGCAATCAGCCCCAGCATTTT.

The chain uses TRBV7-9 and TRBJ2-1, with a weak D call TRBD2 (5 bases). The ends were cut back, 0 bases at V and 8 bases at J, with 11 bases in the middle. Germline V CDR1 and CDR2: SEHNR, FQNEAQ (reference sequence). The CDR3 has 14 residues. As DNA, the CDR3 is TGTGCCAGCAGCTTAGCGGGGAGCGGCGATGAGCAGTTCTTC. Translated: CASSLAGSGDEQFF.

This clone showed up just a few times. The CDR3 protein is CASSPQAPELFF. The CDR3 DNA reads TGTGCCAGTAGTCCCCAGGCCCCGGAGCTGTTTTTT. The genes are TRBV19 and TRBJ2-2; the D is unclear. The CDR3 consists of 12 residues. The germline V gene has CDR1 LNHDA and CDR2 SQIVND (reference sequence). The V gene lost 5 bases and the J gene lost 10 bases, with 11 bases spanning the gap.

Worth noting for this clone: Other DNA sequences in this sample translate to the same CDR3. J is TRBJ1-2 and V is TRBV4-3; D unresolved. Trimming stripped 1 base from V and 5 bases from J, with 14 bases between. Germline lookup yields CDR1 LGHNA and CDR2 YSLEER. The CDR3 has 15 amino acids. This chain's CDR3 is CASSQVTGSRYGYTF. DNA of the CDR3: TGCGCCAGCAGCCAAGTTACCGGTTCTCGGTATGGCTACACCTTC.

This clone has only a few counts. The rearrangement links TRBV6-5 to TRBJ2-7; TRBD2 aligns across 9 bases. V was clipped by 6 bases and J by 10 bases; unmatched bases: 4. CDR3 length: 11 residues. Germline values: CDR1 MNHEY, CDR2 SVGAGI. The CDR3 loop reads CASSPGLAQYF. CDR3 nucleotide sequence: TGTGCCAGCAGCCCGGGACTAGCCCAGTACTTC.

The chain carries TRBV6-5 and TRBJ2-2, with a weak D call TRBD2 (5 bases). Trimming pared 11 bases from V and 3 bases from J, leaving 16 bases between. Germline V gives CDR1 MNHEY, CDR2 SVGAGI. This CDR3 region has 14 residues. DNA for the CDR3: TGTGCCGCAAAGGGAGAGTCCTACACCGGGGAGCTGTTTTTT. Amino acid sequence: CAAKGESYTGELFF.

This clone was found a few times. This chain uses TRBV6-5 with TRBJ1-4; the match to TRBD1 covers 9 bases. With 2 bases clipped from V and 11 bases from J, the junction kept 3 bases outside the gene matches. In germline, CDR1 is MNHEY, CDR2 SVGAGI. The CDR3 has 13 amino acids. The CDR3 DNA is TGTGCCAGCAGTTACGGACAGGGGTGGAAACTGTTTTTT. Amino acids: CASSYGQGWKLFF.

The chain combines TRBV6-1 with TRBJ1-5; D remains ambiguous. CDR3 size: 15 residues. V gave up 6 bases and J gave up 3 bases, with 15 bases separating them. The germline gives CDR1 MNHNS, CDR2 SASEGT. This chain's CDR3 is CASRGNSVPNQPQHF. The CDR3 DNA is TGTGCCAGCAGGGGGAACAGCGTACCCAATCAGCCCCAGCATTTT.

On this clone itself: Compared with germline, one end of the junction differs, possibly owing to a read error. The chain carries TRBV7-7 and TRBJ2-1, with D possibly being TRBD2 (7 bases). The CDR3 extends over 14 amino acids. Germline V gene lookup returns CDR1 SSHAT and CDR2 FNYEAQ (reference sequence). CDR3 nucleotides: TGTGCTAGCAGCTTAGGGGGGGATAGCCTTGAGCAGTTCTTC. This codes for CASSLGGDSLEQFF.

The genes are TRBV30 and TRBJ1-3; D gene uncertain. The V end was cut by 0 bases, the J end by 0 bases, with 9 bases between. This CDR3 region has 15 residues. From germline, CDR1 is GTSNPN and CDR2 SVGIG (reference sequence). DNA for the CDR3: TGTGCCTGGAGTGTACAAGCCCGCTCTGGAAACACCATATATTTT. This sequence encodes CAWSVQARSGNTIYF.

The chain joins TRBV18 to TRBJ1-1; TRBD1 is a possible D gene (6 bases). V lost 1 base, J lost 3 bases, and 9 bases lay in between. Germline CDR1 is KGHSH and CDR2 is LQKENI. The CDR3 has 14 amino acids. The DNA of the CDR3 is TGTGCCAGCTCACCACAGGGGGGGGACACTGAAGCTTTCTTT. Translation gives CASSPQGGDTEAFF.

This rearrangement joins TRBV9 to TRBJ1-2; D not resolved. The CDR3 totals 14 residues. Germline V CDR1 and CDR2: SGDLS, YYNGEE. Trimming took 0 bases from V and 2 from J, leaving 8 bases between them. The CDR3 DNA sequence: TGTGCCAGCAGCGTAGATGGCGGCAACTATGGCTACACCTTC. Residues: CASSVDGGNYGYTF.

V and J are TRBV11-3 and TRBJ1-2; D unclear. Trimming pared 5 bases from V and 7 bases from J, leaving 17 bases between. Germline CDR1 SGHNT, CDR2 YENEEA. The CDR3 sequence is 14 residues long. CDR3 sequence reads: CASSPSAIMSGYTF. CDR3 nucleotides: TGTGCCAGCAGCCCTTCAGCAATTATGAGTGGCTACACCTTC.

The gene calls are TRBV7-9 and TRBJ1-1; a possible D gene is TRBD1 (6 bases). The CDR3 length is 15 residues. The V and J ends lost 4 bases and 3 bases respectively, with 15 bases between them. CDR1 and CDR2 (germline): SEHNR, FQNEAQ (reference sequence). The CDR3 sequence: CASSSRQAEYTEAFF. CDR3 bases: TGTGCCAGCAGCTCCCGACAGGCCGAATACACTGAAGCTTTCTTT.

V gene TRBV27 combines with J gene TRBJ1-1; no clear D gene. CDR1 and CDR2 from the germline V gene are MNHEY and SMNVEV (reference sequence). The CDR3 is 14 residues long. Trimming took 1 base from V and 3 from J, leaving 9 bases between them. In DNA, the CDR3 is TGTGCCAGCAGTTTATGGGGTAGGGACACTGAAGCTTTCTTT. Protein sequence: CASSLWGRDTEAFF.

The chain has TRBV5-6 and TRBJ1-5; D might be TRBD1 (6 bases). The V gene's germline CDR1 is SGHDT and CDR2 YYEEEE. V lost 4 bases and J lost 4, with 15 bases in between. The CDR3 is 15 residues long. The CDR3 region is CASSRAGTSNQPQHF. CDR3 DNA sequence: TGTGCCAGCAGCAGAGCCGGGACATCAAATCAGCCCCAGCATTTT. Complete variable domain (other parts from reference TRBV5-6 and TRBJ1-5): DAGVTQSPTHLIKTRGQQVTLRCSPKSGHDTVSWYQQALGQGPQFIFQYYEEEERQRGNFPDRFSGHQFPNYSSELNVNALLLGDSALYLCASSRAGTSNQPQHFGDGTRLSIL.

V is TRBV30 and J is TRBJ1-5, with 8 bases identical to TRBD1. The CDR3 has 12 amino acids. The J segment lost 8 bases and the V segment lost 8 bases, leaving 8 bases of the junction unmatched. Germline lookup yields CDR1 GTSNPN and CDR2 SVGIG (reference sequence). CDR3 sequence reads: CALARGPEPQHF. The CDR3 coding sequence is TGTGCCCTGGCCAGGGGGCCGGAGCCCCAGCATTTT.